These 30 T cell receptor beta chains came from one sample sequenced in a study of shared clonotypes between healthy human individuals. Here immunoSEQ multiplex PCR was the method, and the copy in TCRdb shows in-frame clones only, minus some. The repertoire consists of 2 million to 2.5 million clones, with 93% occurring once and the leading ten covering about 0.39%. Sequenced: naive CD4+ T cells from PBMCs. Regarding subset: CD45RA+ positively selected. Receptors were obtained from a man aged 18 to 35 in good health. Some clones in this sample may be carry-over from other donors' samples.

This clone has just one count. The CDR3 here is CASSFGQGIQPQHF. Written as DNA, the CDR3 is TGTGCCAGCAGTTTTGGACAGGGCATTCAGCCCCAGCATTTT. The chain recombines TRBV6-6 with TRBJ1-5, with 8 bases aligning to TRBD1. Per the germline V gene, CDR1 is MNHNY and CDR2 is SVGAGI (reference sequence). Trimming at V came to 4 bases and at J to 6 bases, leaving 5 bases not matched to a gene. The CDR3 contains 14 residues.

This chain connects TRBV25-1 to TRBJ2-7; the D call may be TRBD1 or TRBD2 (5 bases each). Trimming removed 4 bases at V and 6 bases at J, with 19 bases between. The CDR3 loop spans 15 amino acids. The germline CDR1 and CDR2 sequences are MGHDK and SYGVNS. CDR3 sequence: CASSAFTGARGEQYF. The CDR3 DNA reads TGTGCCAGCAGTGCCTTCACTGGGGCTCGGGGCGAGCAGTACTTC.

V gene TRBV28 combines with J gene TRBJ2-7, with D perhaps matching TRBD2 (7 bases). V lost 5 bases and J lost 7, with 18 bases in between. Germline V gives CDR1 MDHEN, CDR2 SYDVKM. The CDR3 sequence is 14 residues long. CDR3 nucleotide sequence: TGTGCCAGCAGTGAGCGGGACATGGGTAGAGAGCAGTACTTC. This sequence encodes CASSERDMGREQYF.

The chain uses TRBV2 and TRBJ2-5; the D gene is possibly TRBD2 (6 bases). CDR1 and CDR2 (germline): SNHLY, FYNNEI. The CDR3 covers 14 residues. Trimming removed 7 bases from V and 0 bases from J, with 12 bases in between. CDR3 protein: CASKGRDYQETQYF. CDR3 sequence (DNA): TGTGCCAGCAAGGGAAGGGACTACCAAGAGACCCAGTACTTC.

V gene TRBV28 combines with J gene TRBJ2-2; either TRBD1 or TRBD2 may fit D (6 bases each). Per germline, CDR1 MDHEN and CDR2 SYDVKM. The CDR3 runs 14 residues. Trimming removed 8 bases from V and 4 bases from J, with 14 bases in between. The CDR3 spells CASLGGGGTGELFF. The DNA for the CDR3 is TGTGCCAGCCTGGGCGGAGGGGGCACCGGGGAGCTGTTTTTT.

V and J are TRBV6-1 and TRBJ2-1, with 7 bases matching TRBD2. Germline lookup yields CDR1 MNHNS and CDR2 SASEGT. The CDR3 has 15 amino acids. J gave up 6 bases and V 6 bases, and 11 bases lay outside the gene matches. The CDR3 DNA sequence: TGTGCCAGCAGGGGGGGAATGTTAGCGGGCAATGAGCAGTTCTTC. Protein sequence: CASRGGMLAGNEQFF.

The chain recombines TRBV19 with TRBJ2-5, with D possibly being TRBD2 (6 bases). Trimming shortened V by 9 bases and J by 3 bases, and 11 bases separated the two germline ends. The CDR3 consists of 12 residues. The germline CDR1 and CDR2 sequences are LNHDA and SQIVND (reference sequence). This CDR3 is CASRGGKETQYF. CDR3 in DNA: TGTGCCAGCCGGGGCGGGAAAGAGACCCAGTACTTC.

The rearrangement joins TRBV2 to TRBJ1-1; 7 bases are shared with TRBD1. V lost 5 bases, J lost 1 base, and 7 bases stayed unmatched. Germline-derived CDR1 and CDR2 are SNHLY and FYNNEI. This CDR3 has 15 residues. CDR3 loop: CASSLTDRPNTEAFF. As DNA, the CDR3 is TGTGCCAGCAGTCTTACGGACAGGCCGAACACTGAAGCTTTCTTT. The entire variable domain, with the rest obtained from reference TRBV2 and TRBJ1-1, is as follows: EPEVTQTPSHQVTQMGQEVILRCVPISNHLYFYWYRQILGQKVEFLVSFYNNEISEKSEIFDDQFSVERPDGSNFTLKIRSTKLEDSAMYFCASSLTDRPNTEAFFGQGTRLTVV.

This clone was seen only once. The rearrangement uses TRBV6-1 and TRBJ2-5, with D perhaps matching TRBD2 (6 bases). The CDR3 runs to 11 residues. Germline V gives CDR1 MNHNS, CDR2 SASEGT. The V end lost 8 bases, the J end lost 5 bases, and 9 bases lay between the germline ends. Here the CDR3 reads CASRETETQYF. CDR3 DNA sequence: TGTGCCAGCCGGGAGACGGAGACCCAGTACTTC.

The rearrangement joins TRBV27 to TRBJ1-4; D may be TRBD1 (5 bases). CDR3 length equals 13 residues. Deletions cut 8 bases from V and 2 bases from J, with 9 bases between. Germline loops: CDR1 MNHEY, CDR2 SMNVEV (reference sequence). The CDR3, as DNA: TGTGCCAGCGGCTACAGGACTAATGAAAAACTGTTTTTT. Translated, it gives CASGYRTNEKLFF.

As for this clone: In the same sample, other DNA sequences code for this CDR3. The chain recombines TRBV7-9 with TRBJ1-3, with D tentatively TRBD1 (5 bases). Per germline, CDR1 SEHNR and CDR2 FQNEAQ (reference sequence). The CDR3 has 15 residues. V shed 1 base and J shed 1 base, with 8 bases lying between them. CDR3 in DNA: TGTGCCAGCAGCTTAGGCGGGGGGTCTGGAAACACCATATATTTT. Protein sequence: CASSLGGGSGNTIYF.

In the case of this clone: This sample includes further DNA sequences coding for the same CDR3. V gene TRBV2 combines with J gene TRBJ2-7, with D possibly being TRBD1 (5 bases). CDR3 size: 14 residues. In germline, CDR1 is SNHLY, CDR2 FYNNEI. V gave up 3 bases and J gave up 4 bases, with 13 bases separating them. The CDR3 here is CASSDQGLGYEQYF. CDR3 nucleotide sequence: TGTGCCAGCAGTGACCAGGGTTTGGGGTACGAGCAGTACTTC.

The chain uses TRBV7-9 and TRBJ2-3; maybe TRBD2 (6 bases). This CDR3 has 17 amino acids. The germline gives CDR1 SEHNR, CDR2 FQNEAQ (reference sequence). Trimming left V 1 base short and J 1 base short, with 15 bases between. CDR3 in amino acids: CASSLGLATSGTDTQYF. In nucleotides, the CDR3 is TGTGCCAGCAGCTTAGGGCTGGCGACTAGTGGCACAGATACGCAGTATTTT.

CDR3 sequence (DNA): TGTGCCAGCAGCCGTAGGTCCCCACCACTAGCGGGAGAGAATGAGCAGTTCTTC. Its translation: CASSRRSPPLAGENEQFF. This chain joins TRBV5-4 and TRBJ2-1, with TRBD2 identical over 11 bases. The germline gives CDR1 SGHNT, CDR2 YYREEE (reference sequence). Trimming at V came to 4 bases and at J to 7 bases, leaving 16 bases not matched to a gene. The CDR3 totals 18 residues.

Comment on this clone: At the DNA level, this CDR3 is encoded by other sequences in the same sample as well. This rearrangement joins TRBV11-2 to TRBJ2-1; TRBD2 agrees at 7 bases. V lost 5 bases, J lost 1 base, and 5 bases stayed unmatched. Germline lookup yields CDR1 SGHAT and CDR2 FQNNGV. The CDR3 runs 15 residues. The CDR3 loop reads CASSRGGSSYNEQFF. The CDR3 nucleotides are TGTGCCAGCAGCCGCGGCGGGAGTTCCTACAATGAGCAGTTCTTC.

J is TRBJ2-2 and V is TRBV2, with D possibly being TRBD2 (6 bases). This CDR3 has 16 residues. V gave up 4 bases and J gave up 0 bases, with 12 bases separating them. CDR1 SNHLY and CDR2 FYNNEI come from the germline V gene. CDR3 in DNA: TGTGCCAGCAGTGCAGTCCTAGCGACGAACACCGGGGAGCTGTTTTTT. Translated: CASSAVLATNTGELFF.

Written as DNA, the CDR3 is TGTGCCAGCTCACCGCCTCTTAGCCCTGGAAACATTCAGTACTTC. Translated: CASSPPLSPGNIQYF. The rearrangement uses TRBV18 and TRBJ2-4; D gene unclear. V gave up 3 bases and J gave up 6 bases, with 15 bases separating them. The CDR3 sequence is 15 residues long. Germline lookup yields CDR1 KGHSH and CDR2 LQKENI.

V and J are TRBV25-1 and TRBJ1-3; TRBD1 aligns across 7 bases. This CDR3 spans 16 amino acids. Germline CDR1 is MGHDK and CDR2 is SYGVNS. The trim removed 4 bases at V and 5 bases at J, leaving 11 bases unmatched. The CDR3 here is CASSGHLRGGRNTIYF. The CDR3 coding sequence is TGTGCCAGCAGTGGGCACCTCAGGGGGGGGAGAAACACCATATATTTT. The full variable domain, with the rest looked up from reference TRBV25-1 and TRBJ1-3, is EADIYQTPRYLVIGTGKKITLECSQTMGHDKMYWYQQDPGMELHLIHYSYGVNSTEKGDLSSESTVSRIRTEHFPLTLESARPSHTSQYLCASSGHLRGGRNTIYFGEGSWLTVV.

Turning to this clone: Other DNA sequences in this sample translate to the same CDR3. This chain links TRBV30 with TRBJ1-5, with TRBD1 as a possible D gene (5 bases). The CDR3 totals 15 residues. Per germline, CDR1 GTSNPN and CDR2 SVGIG (reference sequence). V was trimmed by 0 bases and J by 2 bases, leaving 11 bases between them. CDR3 sequence: CAWSVGGSGNQPQHF. The CDR3 coding sequence is TGTGCCTGGAGTGTGGGGGGGAGCGGCAATCAGCCCCAGCATTTT.

This rearrangement joins TRBV4-1 to TRBJ2-2; D unclear. V was pared by 2 bases and J by 5 bases, with 12 bases between. Germline CDR1 reads MGHRA; CDR2 reads YSYEKL. CDR3 size: 15 residues. CDR3 protein: CASSQRTAETGELFF. For the CDR3, the DNA is TGCGCCAGCAGCCAAAGGACCGCTGAGACCGGGGAGCTGTTTTTT.

This chain links TRBV5-1 with TRBJ2-3; D is possibly TRBD1 or TRBD2 (5 bases each). Germline V gives CDR1 SGHRS, CDR2 YFSETQ. The CDR3 is 13 amino acids. The germline V and J ends were trimmed by 1 base and 5 bases, with 8 bases remaining between them. CDR3 in DNA: TGCGCCAGCAGCTTGTGGGGGTTAGATACGCAGTATTTT. Translated: CASSLWGLDTQYF.

This clone showed up just once. The rearrangement uses TRBV7-6 and TRBJ1-3; D gene unclear. From germline, CDR1 is SGHVS and CDR2 FNYEAQ. Trimming left V 2 bases short and J 8 bases short, with 7 bases between. This CDR3 comprises 12 residues. CDR3 protein: CASSLMEDTIYF. Written as DNA, the CDR3 is TGTGCCAGCAGCTTAATGGAGGACACCATATATTTT.

The genes are TRBV10-3 and TRBJ2-3; D not resolved. Per the germline V gene, CDR1 is ENHRY and CDR2 is SYGVKD. The CDR3 contains 16 residues. V lost 3 bases and J 4 bases, leaving 17 bases between the germline ends. The CDR3 is CAISEISLRMADTQYF. CDR3 sequence (DNA): TGTGCCATCAGTGAAATTTCATTACGGATGGCAGATACGCAGTATTTT.

The chain employs TRBV6-6 and TRBJ2-1; D gene ambiguous. Germline V gene lookup returns CDR1 MNHNY and CDR2 SVGAGI (reference sequence). The CDR3 spans 15 residues. Trimming cost V 6 bases and J 0 bases, with 12 bases left between them. CDR3 amino acids: CASSLTKSSYNEQFF. In DNA form, the CDR3 reads TGTGCCAGCAGCTTAACTAAGAGCTCCTACAATGAGCAGTTCTTC.

This clone was seen only once. The V gene is TRBV6-1, the J gene TRBJ1-1; D is possibly TRBD1 (5 bases). Germline V gene lookup returns CDR1 MNHNS and CDR2 SASEGT. The V gene lost 6 bases and the J gene lost 1 base, with 12 bases spanning the gap. There are 14 residues in the CDR3. The CDR3 here is CASRVAGPNTEAFF. In DNA, the CDR3 is TGTGCCAGCAGGGTGGCGGGGCCGAACACTGAAGCTTTCTTT.

V is TRBV5-4 and J is TRBJ2-1, with D perhaps TRBD1 or TRBD2 (5 bases each). There are 16 residues in the CDR3. CDR1 and CDR2 from the germline V gene are SGHNT and YYREEE (reference sequence). Trimming took off 0 bases at V and 1 base at J, with 11 bases between the two ends. CDR3 in DNA: TGTGCCAGCAGCTTGGGAGGGGTTGTTTCCTACAATGAGCAGTTCTTC. Its translation: CASSLGGVVSYNEQFF.

The rearrangement links TRBV28 to TRBJ1-2; unclear D gene. The germline V and J ends were trimmed by 5 bases and 5 bases, with 15 bases remaining between them. The germline V gene encodes CDR1 MDHEN and CDR2 SYDVKM. This CDR3 contains 14 residues. The CDR3 region is CASSPGLLLYGYTF. Here the CDR3 DNA reads TGTGCCAGCAGTCCCGGGCTTCTATTGTATGGCTACACCTTC.

V and J are TRBV2 and TRBJ2-2; TRBD2 agrees at 8 bases. The junction had 6 bases not matched to a gene; V was cut back by 4 bases and J by 5 bases. The CDR3 length is 15 residues. Germline CDR1 is SNHLY and CDR2 is FYNNEI. The CDR3 loop is CASSGFERGTGELFF. For the CDR3, the DNA is TGTGCCAGCAGTGGGTTTGAGCGGGGGACCGGGGAGCTGTTTTTT.

The V and J genes are TRBV30 and TRBJ1-6, with 9 bases aligning to TRBD1. In germline, CDR1 is GTSNPN, CDR2 SVGIG (reference sequence). This CDR3 is built from 16 residues. V shed 1 base, J shed 1 base, and the junction held 2 bases outside the gene matches. This CDR3 reads CAWSADRGSYNSPLHF. The CDR3 coding sequence is TGTGCCTGGAGTGCCGACAGGGGGTCCTATAATTCACCCCTCCACTTT. The whole variable domain, remainder taken from reference TRBV30 and TRBJ1-6, is SQTIHQWPATLVQPVGSPLSLECTVEGTSNPNLYWYRQAAGRGLQLLFYSVGIGQISSEVPQNLSASRPQDRQFILSSKKLLLSDSGFYLCAWSADRGSYNSPLHFGNGTRLTVT.

The CDR3 region has the DNA TGTGCCAGCGGCGGTGGGCCCTACGAGCAGTACTTC. This codes for CASGGGPYEQYF. This chain uses TRBV7-9 with TRBJ2-7; no definite D call. This CDR3 has 12 residues. Between the trimmed V and J ends, which lost 8 bases and 2 bases, there was a span of 10 bases. Looked up from germline, CDR1 is SEHNR and CDR2 is FQNEAQ (reference sequence).